The 21 T cell receptor beta chains below all came from one sample that was sequenced in a study of T cells after yellow fever vaccination. TCRdb called the 5' RACE reads again in MiXCR, with one record for every CDR3 protein. The data hold around 340,000 distinct CDR3 sequences, with more than 8.5% observed a single time. The specimen was PBMCs, collected on the day of the first yellow fever vaccination. These receptors were taken from a man younger than 30 who received the YFV17D yellow fever vaccine.

A few counts support this clonotype. V usage is TRBV25-1 and J usage is TRBJ1-1; no clear D gene. The CDR3 sequence is 12 residues long. V was trimmed by 6 bases and J by 5 bases, leaving 10 bases between them. CDR1 and CDR2 from the germline V gene are MGHDK and SYGVNS. The CDR3 nucleotides read TGTGCCAGCAGAAAGGATGAGACTGAAGCTTTCTTT. Its translation is CASRKDETEAFF. The variable domain in full, completed from reference TRBV25-1 and TRBJ1-1, reads EADIYQTPRYLVIGTGKKITLECSQTMGHDKMYWYQQDPGMELHLIHYSYGVNSTEKGDLSSESTVSRIRTEHFPLTLESARPSHTSQYLCASRKDETEAFFGQGTRLTVV.

At least ten counts were recorded for this clonotype. This rearrangement joins TRBV29-1 to TRBJ2-7; the D gene could be TRBD1 or TRBD2 (5 bases each). V gave up 3 bases and J gave up 2 bases, with 8 bases separating them. Germline V gene sequence: CDR1 SQVTM, CDR2 ANQGSEA. The length of the CDR3 is 12 residues. The CDR3 protein is CSVDMGPYEQYF. CDR3 DNA: TGCAGCGTTGATATGGGACCCTACGAGCAGTACTTC.

The rearrangement joins TRBV2 to TRBJ2-3, with 7 bases fitting TRBD2. The germline V gene has CDR1 SNHLY and CDR2 FYNNEI. The CDR3 consists of 15 residues. J gave up 2 bases and V 10 bases, and 12 bases lay outside the gene matches. The CDR3 loop is CATASGLAVTDTQYF. CDR3 bases: TGTGCCACCGCATCAGGGCTAGCGGTCACAGATACGCAGTATTTT.

This clonotype was counted many times. The V gene is TRBV7-3, the J gene TRBJ2-1; 8 bases are a match to TRBD1. Per the germline V gene, CDR1 is SGHTA and CDR2 is FQGTGA. The V gene end was trimmed by 5 bases and the J gene end by 4 bases; junction bases not matched to a gene: 7. The CDR3 totals 15 residues. The CDR3: CASSQDRDLYNEQFF. Written as DNA, the CDR3 is TGTGCCAGCAGCCAGGACAGGGACCTTTACAATGAGCAGTTCTTC.

This clonotype has a count of ten or more. This rearrangement joins TRBV5-6 to TRBJ1-2; maybe TRBD1 (5 bases). The germline V gene encodes CDR1 SGHDT and CDR2 YYEEEE. Trimming took off 2 bases at V and 2 bases at J, with 7 bases between the two ends. The CDR3 runs to 13 residues. The DNA of the CDR3 is TGTGCCAGCAGCTTTTCAGGGAACTATGGCTACACCTTC. Translation gives CASSFSGNYGYTF. Combining the CDR3 with reference TRBV5-6 and TRBJ1-2 gives the whole variable domain DAGVTQSPTHLIKTRGQQVTLRCSPKSGHDTVSWYQQALGQGPQFIFQYYEEEERQRGNFPDRFSGHQFPNYSSELNVNALLLGDSALYLCASSFSGNYGYTFGSGTRLTVV.

This clonotype has just a few counts. J is TRBJ2-5 and V is TRBV5-1; D gene uncertain. The CDR3 is made up of 12 amino acids. Per the germline V gene, CDR1 is SGHRS and CDR2 is YFSETQ. The V end lost 4 bases, the J end lost 4 bases, and 8 bases lay between the germline ends. For the CDR3, the DNA is TGCGCCAGCAGCGCTCCTGGAGAGACCCAGTACTTC. Translating gives CASSAPGETQYF. The full variable domain, rest sourced from reference TRBV5-1 and TRBJ2-5, is KAGVTQTPRYLIKTRGQQVTLSCSPISGHRSVSWYQQTPGQGLQFLFEYFSETQRNKGNFPGRFSGRQFSNSRSEMNVSTLELGDSALYLCASSAPGETQYFGPGTRLLVL.

This clonotype has more than one count but fewer than ten. The chain links TRBV11-2 to TRBJ1-6, with 10 bases lining up with TRBD1. V lost 1 base, J lost 14 bases, and 11 bases stayed unmatched. The length of the CDR3 is 16 residues. Germline V gives CDR1 SGHAT, CDR2 FQNNGV. The CDR3 here is CASSLGGQGFSDSLHF. CDR3 DNA: TGTGCCAGCAGCTTAGGGGGACAGGGGTTCTCGGATTCCCTCCACTTT.

The chain joins TRBV10-3 to TRBJ2-6; D remains ambiguous. In germline, CDR1 is ENHRY, CDR2 SYGVKD. The CDR3 spans 12 residues. V was shortened by 6 bases and J by 9 bases, with 9 bases between the two germline ends. CDR3: CAISQVDNVLTF. In DNA, the CDR3 is TGTGCCATCAGCCAGGTGGACAACGTCCTGACTTTC.

This sequence joins TRBV12-3 or TRBV12-4 and TRBJ2-1; TRBD1 matches at 8 bases. This CDR3 is built from 19 residues. J was trimmed by 8 bases and V by 1 base; bases with no gene match: 19. CDR3 sequence reads: CASSLVGRRTGMSLDEQFF. Here the CDR3 DNA reads TGTGCCAGCAGTTTAGTCGGGCGTAGGACAGGGATGTCCTTGGATGAGCAGTTCTTC.

This clonotype was observed a handful of times. The V call is TRBV20-1, the J call TRBJ1-5, with D perhaps TRBD1 (6 bases). Looked up from germline, CDR1 is DFQATT and CDR2 is SNEGSKA (reference sequence). V lost 7 bases and J lost 9, with 16 bases in between. CDR3 size: 12 residues. The CDR3 region is CSVSRGEAPQHF. The CDR3 DNA follows: TGCAGTGTGTCGAGGGGGGAAGCGCCCCAGCATTTT.

As for this clonotype: One base away lies a much larger clone, so this may be a sequencing read error. J is TRBJ2-1 and V is TRBV5-1, with 9 bases matching TRBD1. The germline gives CDR1 SGHRS, CDR2 YFSETQ. The CDR3 consists of 15 residues. CDR3 sequence (DNA): TGCGCCTGCAGCTCCGAAAGGACAGGGGTCGATGAGCAGTTCTTC. Protein sequence: CACSSERTGVDEQFF.

V gene TRBV4-2 combines with J gene TRBJ2-2; D is undetermined. The CDR3 totals 15 residues. The germline CDR1 and CDR2 sequences are LGHNA and YNFKEQ. The ends were cut back, 4 bases at V and 4 bases at J, with 13 bases in the middle. The CDR3 loop reads CASSPEPLGTGELFF. The DNA of the CDR3 is TGTGCCAGCAGCCCTGAGCCCCTGGGCACCGGGGAGCTGTTTTTT.

This clonotype has ten or more counts. The chain recombines TRBV6-1 with TRBJ2-3, with D perhaps matching TRBD1 (6 bases). CDR1 and CDR2 (germline): MNHNS, SASEGT. The CDR3 covers 15 residues. V lost 6 bases and J lost 0, with 13 bases in between. The CDR3 region is CASRVQGFSTDTQYF. The CDR3 DNA is TGTGCCAGCAGGGTACAGGGTTTTAGCACAGATACGCAGTATTTT.

In its sample, this clonotype was seen many times. The chain employs TRBV10-2 and TRBJ2-2; no clear D gene. Trimming took off 8 bases at V and 0 bases at J, with 10 bases between the two ends. The germline V gene has CDR1 WSHSY and CDR2 SAAADI. This CDR3 region has 14 residues. CDR3 in DNA: TGCGCCAGCTCCCGGACGGCGAACACCGGGGAGCTGTTTTTT. Protein sequence: CASSRTANTGELFF.

This clonotype was recorded many times. The rearrangement joins TRBV7-2 to TRBJ2-1; 12 bases fit TRBD2. CDR1 and CDR2 (germline): SGHTA, FQGNSA. The trim removed 4 bases at V and 6 bases at J, leaving 4 bases unmatched. CDR3 length: 15 residues. The CDR3 loop reads CASSWTSGVSNEQFF. Written as DNA, the CDR3 is TGTGCCAGCAGCTGGACTAGCGGGGTGTCCAATGAGCAGTTCTTC.

This clonotype was picked up a small number of times. The chain employs TRBV24-1 and TRBJ1-3; no clear D. Germline values: CDR1 KGHDR, CDR2 SFDVKD. This CDR3 region has 16 residues. Trimming took 4 bases from V and 0 from J, leaving 12 bases between them. CDR3: CATSDPGRDSGNTIYF. As DNA, the CDR3 is TGTGCCACCAGTGACCCAGGACGGGACTCTGGAAACACCATATATTTT.

This sequence joins TRBV7-8 and TRBJ1-4; no reliable D call. V was trimmed by 5 bases and J by 0 bases, leaving 10 bases between them. The germline CDR1 and CDR2 sequences are SGHVS and FQNEAQ. This CDR3 comprises 15 residues. CDR3 amino acids: CASSQMVATNEKLFF. CDR3 sequence (DNA): TGTGCCAGCAGCCAGATGGTTGCAACTAATGAAAAACTGTTTTTT.

V gene TRBV19 combines with J gene TRBJ2-3; D is possibly TRBD1 (5 bases). The CDR3 contains 17 residues. Deletions cut 10 bases from V and 5 bases from J, with 28 bases between. The germline gives CDR1 LNHDA, CDR2 SQIVND (reference sequence). The CDR3 loop reads CATVRQGSGPYRDTQYF. CDR3 in DNA: TGTGCCACCGTACGGCAGGGCTCAGGGCCCTATAGAGATACGCAGTATTTT.

The chain couples TRBV20-1 to TRBJ2-3; 11 bases are shared with TRBD2. Per germline, CDR1 DFQATT and CDR2 SNEGSKA (reference sequence). J gave up 4 bases and V 7 bases, and 7 bases lay outside the gene matches. The CDR3 extends over 14 amino acids. The CDR3 coding sequence is TGCAGTGGCCAACTAGCGGGGGTGTCAGATACGCAGTATTTT. Amino acid sequence: CSGQLAGVSDTQYF.

This rearrangement joins TRBV11-1 to TRBJ2-2; 12 nucleotides align to TRBD2. V lost 5 bases and J lost 1; bases outside the gene matches: 11. The V gene's germline CDR1 is SGHAT and CDR2 FQDESV (reference sequence). The CDR3 consists of 19 residues. DNA for the CDR3: TGTGCCAGCAGCCCTAGGACTAGCGGGGTTCCCCTGAACACCGGGGAGCTGTTTTTT. Its protein is CASSPRTSGVPLNTGELFF.

A few counts support this clonotype. The chain recombines TRBV28 with TRBJ2-3, with 10 bases fitting TRBD2. V gave up 3 bases and J gave up 5 bases; unmatched junction bases: 5. CDR1 is MDHEN, CDR2 SYDVKM, per germline. This CDR3 is built from 15 residues. DNA of the CDR3: TGTGCCAGCAGTTTCGGAGCGGGGGGGGGAGATACGCAGTATTTT. It codes for CASSFGAGGGDTQYF.